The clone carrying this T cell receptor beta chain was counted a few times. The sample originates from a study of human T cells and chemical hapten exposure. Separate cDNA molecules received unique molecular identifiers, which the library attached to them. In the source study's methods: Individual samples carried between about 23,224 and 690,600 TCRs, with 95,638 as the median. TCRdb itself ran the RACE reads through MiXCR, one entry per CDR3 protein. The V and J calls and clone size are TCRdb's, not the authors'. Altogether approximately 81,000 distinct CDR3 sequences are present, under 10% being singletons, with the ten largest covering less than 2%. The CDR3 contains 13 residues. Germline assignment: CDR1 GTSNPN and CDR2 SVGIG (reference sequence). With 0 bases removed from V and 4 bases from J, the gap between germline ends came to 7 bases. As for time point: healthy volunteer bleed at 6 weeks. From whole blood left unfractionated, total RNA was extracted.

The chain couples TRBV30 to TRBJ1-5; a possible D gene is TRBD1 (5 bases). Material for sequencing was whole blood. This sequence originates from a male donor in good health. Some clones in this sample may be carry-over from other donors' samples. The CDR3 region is CAWSVGENQPQHF. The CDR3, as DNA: TGTGCCTGGAGTGTAGGGGAGAATCAGCCCCAGCATTTT.